This T cell receptor beta chain was captured in a study of T cells in Graves' hyperthyroidism and ophthalmopathy. Researchers took RNA transcripts and amplified the TCR beta CDR3 regions from them. RT-PCR in the first round (using the HTBI primer set) targeted the TCR CDR3. Each CDR3 protein gets one entry after TCRdb re-called the multiplex PCR reads with MiXCR. The sample records 200,000 to 300,000 distinct CDR3 sequences, roughly 15% being singletons. The germline gives CDR1 SGHDN, CDR2 FVKESK. The length of the CDR3 is 17 residues. The V and J ends lost 0 bases and 5 bases respectively, with 16 bases between them. This clonotype was seen at least ten times. The antigen is not known. Overall study findings and caveats: The blood repertoire included most of the expanded thyroid clonotypes above 0.001.

The receptor was isolated from a woman aged 18-30 years with Graves' ophthalmopathy. The V gene is TRBV14, the J gene TRBJ1-4; D perhaps matches TRBD1 (6 bases). Input material: blood. In DNA form, the CDR3 reads TGTGCCAGCAGCCAAGAGGTTTGGGGACAACCAAATGAAAAACTGTTTTTT. Its protein is CASSQEVWGQPNEKLFF. Together with reference TRBV14 and TRBJ1-4, the CDR3 gives the full variable domain: EAGVTQFPSHSVIEKGQTVTLRCDPISGHDNLYWYRRVMGKEIKFLLHFVKESKQDESGMPNNRFLAERTGGTYSTLKVQPAELEDSGVYFCASSQEVWGQPNEKLFFGSGTQLSVL.